These 28 T cell receptor beta chains originate from one sample sequenced in a study of CD8+ T cells in alopecia areata. Sequencing templates came from extracted RNA that was reverse transcribed into cDNA. Here immunoSEQ multiplex PCR was the method, and the copy in TCRdb shows in-frame clones only, minus some. The table shows about 150,000 clones, with about three fifths occurring only once. Sequenced sample: CD4+ T cells sorted from blood. These receptors were obtained from a human donor in good health.

The chain couples TRBV5-1 to TRBJ2-5; TRBD2 matches at 8 bases. The J call is in doubt because the DNA end fits TRBJ2-7 better. This CDR3 region has 14 residues. Per the germline V gene, CDR1 is SGHRS and CDR2 is YFSETQ. The CDR3 loop reads CASSLSGSFYEQYF. The CDR3 bases are TGCGCCAGCAGCTTGAGCGGGAGTTTTTACGAGCAGTACTTC.

The V gene is TRBV6-1, the J gene TRBJ2-4; D ambiguous. V lost 5 bases and J lost 6, with 8 bases in between. Per the germline V gene, CDR1 is MNHNS and CDR2 is SASEGT. The CDR3 contains 12 residues. CDR3 in amino acids: CASSSDVNIQYF. The CDR3, as DNA: TGTGCCAGCAGTTCGGACGTAAACATTCAGTACTTC.

The genes are TRBV6-5 and TRBJ1-2; maybe TRBD1 (5 bases). CDR3 length: 13 residues. V was shortened by 7 bases and J by 4 bases, with 13 bases between the two germline ends. From germline, CDR1 is MNHEY and CDR2 SVGAGI. CDR3 DNA sequence: TGTGCCAGCACCCAACGCGGGGGCTATGGCTACACCTTC. Amino acids: CASTQRGGYGYTF.

V gene TRBV14 combines with J gene TRBJ2-2; 8 bases match TRBD2. Germline assignment: CDR1 SGHDN and CDR2 FVKESK. The CDR3 consists of 19 residues. V trimming: 4 bases; J trimming: 3 bases; junction bases outside the gene matches: 16. The chain's CDR3 is CASSRLLAEPDTHTGELFF. Written as DNA, the CDR3 is TGTGCCAGCAGCCGATTACTAGCGGAGCCTGACACTCACACCGGGGAGCTGTTTTTT.

The CDR3 here is CASSSRRGPPYEQYF. The DNA for the CDR3 is TGCGCCAGCAGCTCTCGCAGGGGGCCACCGTACGAGCAGTACTTC. J is TRBJ2-7 and V is TRBV5-1; TRBD1 matches 8 bases. The CDR3 has 15 residues. V gave up 3 bases and J gave up 4 bases; unmatched junction bases: 9. CDR1 and CDR2 (germline): SGHRS, YFSETQ.

This clone was detected only a few times. This CDR3 reads CASSLNKGSEQYF. The CDR3, as DNA: TGTGCCAGCTCGTTAAACAAGGGATCCGAGCAGTACTTC. The rearrangement links TRBV18 to TRBJ2-7; D unresolved. CDR1 and CDR2 (germline): KGHSH, LQKENI. CDR3 length: 13 amino acids. V lost 6 bases, J lost 6 bases, and 15 bases lay in between.

The CDR3 is CASSFRTSGSYEQYF. The DNA of the CDR3 is TGTGCCAGCAGCTTCCGGACTAGCGGGTCCTACGAGCAGTACTTC. The chain employs TRBV7-2 and TRBJ2-7, with TRBD2 identical over 11 bases. Germline assignment: CDR1 SGHTA and CDR2 FQGNSA. This CDR3 spans 15 amino acids. J lost 1 base, V lost 3 bases, and 2 bases had no gene match.

This clone was found a few times. The rearrangement links TRBV15 to TRBJ2-3, with 13 bases aligning to TRBD2. The CDR3 has 16 residues. Germline CDR1 reads LNHNV; CDR2 reads YYDKDF (reference sequence). With 1 base clipped from V and 3 bases from J, the junction kept 1 base outside the gene matches. The CDR3 here is CATSRGLAGGTDTQYF. CDR3 coding DNA: TGTGCCACCAGCAGAGGACTAGCGGGAGGAACAGATACGCAGTATTTT.

V gene TRBV29-1 combines with J gene TRBJ2-7; no definite D call. This CDR3 spans 13 amino acids. V lost 5 bases and J 3 bases, leaving 14 bases between the germline ends. Germline CDR1 reads SQVTM; CDR2 reads ANQGSEA. The CDR3 nucleotides read TGCAGCGTTCGTCCGGGTAAGGGCTACGAGCAGTACTTC. Translating it yields CSVRPGKGYEQYF.

The chain combines TRBV7-2 with TRBJ1-1; D not resolved. Trimming took off 6 bases at V and 8 bases at J, with 19 bases between the two ends. From germline, CDR1 is SGHTA and CDR2 FQGNSA. The length of the CDR3 is 14 residues. Here the CDR3 reads CASSIPGRNKEAFF. CDR3 DNA sequence: TGTGCCAGCAGTATCCCGGGCAGAAATAAAGAAGCTTTCTTT. The variable domain in full, with the rest retrieved from reference TRBV7-2 and TRBJ1-1, is GAGVSQSPSNKVTEKGKDVELRCDPISGHTALYWYRQSLGQGLEFLIYFQGNSAPDKSGLPSDRFSAERTGGSVSTLTIQRTQQEDSAVYLCASSIPGRNKEAFFGQGTRLTVV.

CDR3 loop: CASSHSCRDRDPYTF. The CDR3 bases are TGCGCCAGCAGTCATTCATGCCGGGACAGGGATCCCTACACCTTC. The chain links TRBV23-1 to TRBJ1-2; TRBD1 matches 9 bases. TRBV23-1 is given ORF status, its function remaining uncertain. Trimming took 3 bases from V and 10 from J; bases not matched to a gene: 12. This CDR3 spans 15 amino acids.

The chain links TRBV30 to TRBJ1-5, with 7 bases that match TRBD1. The CDR3 has 14 residues. J gave up 4 bases and V 6 bases, and 9 bases lay outside the gene matches. Germline assignment: CDR1 GTSNPN and CDR2 SVGIG (reference sequence). The CDR3 DNA is TGTGCCTGCGGCGGGACAGCCATGAATCAGCCCCAGCATTTT. It is translated as CACGGTAMNQPQHF.

This clone was picked up one time. The V gene is TRBV5-1, the J gene TRBJ1-1, with 10 bases identical to TRBD1. Germline loops: CDR1 SGHRS, CDR2 YFSETQ. The ends lost 4 bases at V and 4 bases at J; junction bases unmatched: 1. The length of the CDR3 is 13 residues. The CDR3 sequence: CASSRTGGTEAFF. CDR3 in DNA: TGCGCCAGCAGCAGGACAGGGGGCACTGAAGCTTTCTTT.

V and J are TRBV27 and TRBJ1-2; 10 nucleotides align to TRBD1. CDR1 and CDR2 (germline): MNHEY, SMNVEV (reference sequence). Trimming removed 5 bases from V and 6 bases from J; junction bases left unmatched: 6. The CDR3 has 14 amino acids. CDR3 DNA sequence: TGTGCCAGCAGTCCCCGGACAGGGGGTCATGGCTACACCTTC. It is translated as CASSPRTGGHGYTF.

At least ten counts were recorded for this clone. This chain uses TRBV15 with TRBJ2-1, with 8 bases lining up with TRBD2. CDR3 length: 17 residues. Germline CDR1 is LNHNV and CDR2 is YYDKDF (reference sequence). After removal of 0 bases from V and 6 bases from J, the junction contained 10 bases not matched to a gene. The CDR3 spells CATSRDSRGTSINEQFF. CDR3 coding DNA: TGTGCCACCAGCAGAGATAGTCGCGGGACTAGTATCAATGAGCAGTTCTTC. Full variable domain (outside the CDR3, taken from reference TRBV15 and TRBJ2-1): DAMVIQNPRYQVTQFGKPVTLSCSQTLNHNVMYWYQQKSSQAPKLLFHYYDKDFNNEADTPDNFQSRRPNTSFCFLDIRSPGLGDTAMYLCATSRDSRGTSINEQFFGPGTRLTVL.

This sequence joins TRBV7-2 and TRBJ1-1; TRBD1 matches at 7 bases. The J segment lost 4 bases and the V segment lost 6 bases, leaving 8 bases of the junction unmatched. This CDR3 spans 14 amino acids. From germline, CDR1 is SGHTA and CDR2 FQGNSA. CDR3: CASRHRQGPTEAFF. The CDR3 DNA follows: TGTGCCAGCAGACACAGACAGGGCCCCACTGAAGCTTTCTTT.

V and J are TRBV11-2 and TRBJ2-7; D is unresolved. With 6 bases removed from V and 6 bases from J, the gap between germline ends came to 18 bases. CDR3 length equals 14 residues. Germline V gene data show CDR1 as SGHAT and CDR2 as FQNNGV. The CDR3 DNA is TGTGCCAGCAGGGTTCCGGGTCGCGTAGGCGAGCAGTACTTC. Amino acid sequence: CASRVPGRVGEQYF.

The table lists this clone with a few counts. V and J are TRBV29-1 and TRBJ2-1, with D possibly matching TRBD1 (5 bases). Trimming took 4 bases from V and 7 from J, leaving 11 bases between them. The CDR3 loop spans 12 amino acids. CDR1 is SQVTM, CDR2 ANQGSEA, per germline. CDR3 nucleotides: TGCAGCGTTGCTGAAGGGGCAAATGAGCAGTTCTTC. This gives the protein CSVAEGANEQFF.

This chain connects TRBV6-5 to TRBJ1-1; TRBD1 might be the D (5 bases). Trimming took 4 bases from V and 4 from J, leaving 13 bases between them. This CDR3 contains 14 residues. Germline lookup yields CDR1 MNHEY and CDR2 SVGAGI. The DNA for the CDR3 is TGTGCCAGCAGTTCTTATAGGGGCGCCACTGAAGCTTTCTTT. It encodes CASSSYRGATEAFF.

This clone appeared once. The chain is built from TRBV2 and TRBJ1-2; possibly TRBD1 for D (6 bases). CDR1 and CDR2 (germline): SNHLY, FYNNEI. With 1 base removed from V and 5 bases from J, the gap between germline ends came to 11 bases. There are 14 residues in the CDR3. CDR3 nucleotide sequence: TGTGCCAGCAGTGAAGACAGGGTTCCTTATGGCTACACCTTC. Translated: CASSEDRVPYGYTF.

This clone has just one count. This chain joins TRBV14 and TRBJ1-1, with 7 positions matching TRBD1. CDR3 length: 14 amino acids. Germline V gives CDR1 SGHDN, CDR2 FVKESK. V dropped 4 bases and J dropped 4; count of bases not matched to a gene: 6. The CDR3 DNA reads as TGTGCCAGCAGCCTCCGGCAGGGGGGCACTGAAGCTTTCTTT. Its protein product is CASSLRQGGTEAFF.

The CDR3 region has the DNA TGCGCCAGCAGCCAACCGCAGGGAAGTGAAAAACTGTTTTTT. Its translation: CASSQPQGSEKLFF. The genes are TRBV4-1 and TRBJ1-4; perhaps TRBD1 as D (5 bases). Germline CDR1 is MGHRA and CDR2 is YSYEKL. The CDR3 length is 14 residues. The germline V and J ends were trimmed by 2 bases and 7 bases, with 11 bases remaining between them.

The chain recombines TRBV4-2 with TRBJ2-6, with 8 bases matching TRBD2. The CDR3 length is 20 residues. Trimming took 0 bases from V and 4 from J; bases not matched to a gene: 14. In germline, CDR1 is LGHNA, CDR2 YNFKEQ. The CDR3 here is CASSQDPPTSGGGGANVLTF. Here the CDR3 DNA reads TGTGCCAGCAGCCAAGATCCTCCAACTAGCGGAGGAGGGGGGGCCAACGTCCTGACTTTC.

The chain has TRBV15 and TRBJ2-1, with a tentative D call TRBD1 (5 bases). With 4 bases removed from V and 7 bases from J, the gap between germline ends came to 5 bases. Germline V gene sequence: CDR1 LNHNV, CDR2 YYDKDF (reference sequence). The CDR3 runs 11 residues. The CDR3 loop reads CATSKGNEQFF. For the CDR3, the DNA is TGTGCCACCAGCAAGGGGAATGAGCAGTTCTTC.

The chain has TRBV9 and TRBJ2-7; 7 bases are shared with TRBD1. This CDR3 contains 14 residues. The V and J ends lost 4 bases and 0 bases, in that order; junction bases with no gene match: 4. CDR1 and CDR2 from the germline V gene are SGDLS and YYNGEE. In nucleotides, the CDR3 is TGTGCCAGCAGCCCGACAGGGACCTCCTACGAGCAGTACTTC. This encodes CASSPTGTSYEQYF.

This clone was seen just once. J is TRBJ2-7 and V is TRBV5-4; 8 nucleotides agree with TRBD2. The CDR3 runs to 17 residues. Germline V gene data show CDR1 as SGHNT and CDR2 as YYREEE (reference sequence). Germline trimming cut 0 bases from V and 5 bases from J; bases unmatched to any gene: 13. This CDR3 is CASSLGFVGGRRNEQYF. As DNA, the CDR3 is TGTGCCAGCAGCTTGGGTTTTGTAGGCGGGAGGAGGAACGAGCAGTACTTC.

This sequence joins TRBV15 and TRBJ1-5; 7 bases align to TRBD1. CDR1 and CDR2 from the germline V gene are LNHNV and YYDKDF (reference sequence). This CDR3 comprises 15 residues. V dropped 4 bases and J dropped 3; count of bases not matched to a gene: 6. The CDR3 DNA follows: TGTGCCACCAGCAACGGGACAGAGTACAATCAGCCCCAGCATTTT. Translated, it gives CATSNGTEYNQPQHF.

The chain recombines TRBV2 with TRBJ1-4, with D perhaps TRBD1 (5 bases). Germline values: CDR1 SNHLY, CDR2 FYNNEI. V dropped 7 bases and J dropped 6 bases, with 15 bases sitting between them. This CDR3 has 14 residues. CDR3 nucleotides: TGTGCCAGCACCCCGTGGGACCCAGATGAAAAACTGTTTTTT. Protein product: CASTPWDPDEKLFF.